This T cell receptor beta chain was retrieved from a study of blood T cell repertoires in COVID-19. Overall study context: Some COVID-19 samples were acute and others convalescent; all came from the United States, Italy and Spain. T cells, B-cell-depleted T cells, or PBMCs provided the cDNA or gDNA that served as material.

Germline CDR1 is SQVTM and CDR2 is ANQGSEA. V lost 2 bases and J lost 7, with 10 bases in between. The CDR3 runs to 12 residues. In the study's own analysis: The assay estimated nucleated cells by amplifying reference gene primers. Sequenced by immunoSEQ multiplex PCR; TCRdb stores in-frame clones only, minus some. That table gives V, J and clone size, and the DNA gave D and trimming. The data show 110,000 or so clones, with over 70% seen just once and about 1.6% held by the top ten. The chain employs TRBV29-1 and TRBJ2-3; D is possibly TRBD1 (6 bases). The material sequenced was peripheral blood. The sequence was collected from a man aged 50 to 60 with acute or convalescent COVID-19. CDR3 in amino acids: CSVEFTGNTQYF. Written as DNA, the CDR3 is TGCAGCGTTGAATTTACAGGGAATACGCAGTATTTT.